This TCR beta chain appears in the sequencing data of a study of blood T cell repertoires in COVID-19. The CDR3 has 14 amino acids. The germline V gene encodes CDR1 LNHDA and CDR2 SQIVND (reference sequence). Trimming removed 3 bases at V and 4 bases at J, with 9 bases between. Original processing methods: The assay estimated nucleated cells by amplifying reference gene primers. Assay: immunoSEQ multiplex PCR; the TCRdb copy retains only in-frame clones and omits some. The V and J calls and the clone size are those of that table, but D and trimming were determined from the DNA. The data hold roughly 72,000 clones, with around 89% observed a single time.

V usage is TRBV19 and J usage is TRBJ1-4; no firm D call. The source of this sequence is a human donor in a cohort sampled during active COVID-19. Sequenced: peripheral blood. In DNA form, the CDR3 reads TGTGCCAGTAGTATTGGACTGATTAATGAAAAACTGTTTTTT. As protein: CASSIGLINEKLFF. Full variable domain (missing parts from reference TRBV19 and TRBJ1-4): DGGITQSPKYLFRKEGQNVTLSCEQNLNHDAMYWYRQDPGQGLRLIYYSQIVNDFQKGDIAEGYSVSREKKESFPLTVTSAQKNPTAFYLCASSIGLINEKLFFGSGTQLSVL.